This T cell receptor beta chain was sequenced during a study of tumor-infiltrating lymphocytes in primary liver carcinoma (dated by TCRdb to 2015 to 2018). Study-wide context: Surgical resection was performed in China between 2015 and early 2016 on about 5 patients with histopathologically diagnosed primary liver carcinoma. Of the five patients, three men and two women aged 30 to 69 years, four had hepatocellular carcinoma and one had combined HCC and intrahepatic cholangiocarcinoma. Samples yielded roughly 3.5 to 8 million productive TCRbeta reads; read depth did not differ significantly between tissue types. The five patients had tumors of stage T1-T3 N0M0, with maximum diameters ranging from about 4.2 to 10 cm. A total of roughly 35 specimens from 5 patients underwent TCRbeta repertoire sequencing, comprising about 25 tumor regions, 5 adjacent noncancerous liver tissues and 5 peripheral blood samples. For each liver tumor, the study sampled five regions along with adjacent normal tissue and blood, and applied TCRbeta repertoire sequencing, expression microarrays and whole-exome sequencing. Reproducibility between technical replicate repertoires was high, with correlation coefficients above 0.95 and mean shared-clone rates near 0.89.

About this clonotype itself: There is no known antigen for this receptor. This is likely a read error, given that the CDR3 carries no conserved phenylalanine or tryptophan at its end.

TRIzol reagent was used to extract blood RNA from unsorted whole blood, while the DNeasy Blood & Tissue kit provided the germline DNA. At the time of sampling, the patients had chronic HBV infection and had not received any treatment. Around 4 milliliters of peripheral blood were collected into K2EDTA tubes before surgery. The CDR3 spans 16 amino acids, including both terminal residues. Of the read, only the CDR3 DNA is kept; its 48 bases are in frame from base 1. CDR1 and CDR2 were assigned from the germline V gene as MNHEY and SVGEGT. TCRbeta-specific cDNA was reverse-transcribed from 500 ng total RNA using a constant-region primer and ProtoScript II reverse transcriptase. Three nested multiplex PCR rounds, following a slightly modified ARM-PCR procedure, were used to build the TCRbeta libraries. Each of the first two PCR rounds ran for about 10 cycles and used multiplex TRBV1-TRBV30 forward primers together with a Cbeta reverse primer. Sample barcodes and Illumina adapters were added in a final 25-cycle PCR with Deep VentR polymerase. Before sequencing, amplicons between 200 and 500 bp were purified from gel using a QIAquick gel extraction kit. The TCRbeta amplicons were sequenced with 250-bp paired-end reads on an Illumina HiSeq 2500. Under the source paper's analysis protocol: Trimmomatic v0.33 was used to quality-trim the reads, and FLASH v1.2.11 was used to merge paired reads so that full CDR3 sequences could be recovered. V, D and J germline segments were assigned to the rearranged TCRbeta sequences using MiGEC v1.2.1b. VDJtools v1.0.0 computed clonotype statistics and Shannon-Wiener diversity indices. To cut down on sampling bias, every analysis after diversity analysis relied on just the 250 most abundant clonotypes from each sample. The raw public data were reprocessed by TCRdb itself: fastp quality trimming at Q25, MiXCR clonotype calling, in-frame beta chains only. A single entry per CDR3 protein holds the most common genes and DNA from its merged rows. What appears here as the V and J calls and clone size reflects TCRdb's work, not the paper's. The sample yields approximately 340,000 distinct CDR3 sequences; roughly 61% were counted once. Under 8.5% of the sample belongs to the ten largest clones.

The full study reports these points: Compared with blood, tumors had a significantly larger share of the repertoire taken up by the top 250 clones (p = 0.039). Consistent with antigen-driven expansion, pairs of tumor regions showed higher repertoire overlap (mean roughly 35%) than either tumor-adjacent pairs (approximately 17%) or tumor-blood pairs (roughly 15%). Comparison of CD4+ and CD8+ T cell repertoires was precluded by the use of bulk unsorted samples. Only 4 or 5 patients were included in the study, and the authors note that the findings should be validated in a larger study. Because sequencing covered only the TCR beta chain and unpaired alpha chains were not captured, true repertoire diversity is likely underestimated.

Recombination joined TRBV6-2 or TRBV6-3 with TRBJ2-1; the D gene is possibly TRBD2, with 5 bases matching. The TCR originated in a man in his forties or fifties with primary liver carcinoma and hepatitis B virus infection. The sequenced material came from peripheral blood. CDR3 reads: CASIYTGRTIYNEQFS. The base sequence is TGTGCCAGCATTTACACGGGAAGGACGATCTACAATGAGCAGTTCTCC.